This T cell receptor beta chain was profiled in a study of cytomegalovirus exposure and HLA in healthy donors. At the time of sampling, donors were nominally healthy, though unrecorded immune exposures were likely. The PCR made use of 60 Vbeta and 13 Jbeta primers. The data were produced by immunoSEQ multiplex PCR, yet TCRdb's version contains in-frame clones alone and is incomplete. This sample carries nearly 200,000 clones, 82% of them seen once, and the ten largest clones take 0.08% to 0.1%. Germline CDR1 is SEHNR and CDR2 is FQNEAQ (reference sequence). This CDR3 has 14 amino acids. Trimming removed 8 bases at V and 1 base at J, with 14 bases between.

V gene TRBV7-9 combines with J gene TRBJ1-1; TRBD1 might be the D (6 bases). The sequenced sample consisted of PBMCs. The origin of this receptor is a boy between 2 and 15 years old in good health and CMV-seronegative. CDR3 amino acids: CASQWGGANTEAFF. As DNA, the CDR3 is TGTGCCAGCCAATGGGGGGGGGCGAACACTGAAGCTTTCTTT. The variable domain in full, completed from reference TRBV7-9 and TRBJ1-1, reads DTGVSQNPRHKITKRGQNVTFRCDPISEHNRLYWYRQTLGQGPEFLTYFQNEAQLEKSRLLSDRFSAERPKGSFSTLEIQRTEQGDSAMYLCASQWGGANTEAFFGQGTRLTVV.